This passage covers 13 T cell receptor beta chains from one sample sequenced in a study of Ad26.COV2.S vaccination and SARS-CoV-2 variants. Repertoires were generated with immunoSEQ multiplex PCR, while TCRdb's copy carries only in-frame clones and drops some. The data show some 320,000 clones, about 82% seen once. The treatment denotes: roughly 20 received Ad26.COV2.S at low or high dose, single or two shots; roughly five received placebo; per-sample allocation not given. It was on day 63 after the first vaccine or placebo injection that samples were taken. Sequenced here: peripheral blood, sampled in a trial of Ad26.COV2.S vaccine versus placebo. The receptors derive from a person between 18 and 65 years old who received the Ad26.COV2.S COVID-19 vaccine or a placebo.

V usage is TRBV5-4 and J usage is TRBJ2-2, with unresolved D. The CDR3 extends over 15 amino acids. CDR1 is SGHNT and CDR2 is YYREEE in the germline V gene (reference sequence). Trimming removed 2 bases from V and 6 bases from J, with 14 bases in between. In DNA form, the CDR3 reads TGTGCCAGCAGCTTCCTAGGAAATCAGGCCGGGGAGCTGTTTTTT. Amino acids: CASSFLGNQAGELFF.

The genes are TRBV6-2 or TRBV6-3 and TRBJ1-1, with unresolved D. The CDR3 runs to 16 residues. Germline V gene lookup returns CDR1 MNHEY and CDR2 SVGEGT. V shed 0 bases and J shed 0 bases, with 11 bases lying between them. The CDR3, as DNA: TGTGCCAGCAGTTACTCGATTAGGGATATGAACACTGAAGCTTTCTTT. This codes for CASSYSIRDMNTEAFF.

The gene calls are TRBV7-2 and TRBJ2-1; D not resolved. Germline CDR1 reads SGHTA; CDR2 reads FQGNSA. This CDR3 region has 18 residues. V was shortened by 6 bases and J by 0 bases, with 21 bases between the two germline ends. This chain's CDR3 is CASRDVGLGKNSYNEQFF. The CDR3, as DNA: TGTGCCAGCAGGGATGTCGGGTTGGGGAAAAACTCCTACAATGAGCAGTTCTTC.

The J gene is TRBJ1-1, the V gene TRBV19, with D possibly being TRBD1 (6 bases). CDR1 and CDR2 (germline): LNHDA, SQIVND (reference sequence). V was shortened by 5 bases and J by 0 bases, with 22 bases between the two germline ends. This CDR3 is 18 amino acids long. CDR3 sequence reads: CASSPIGRNRDMNTEAFF. For the CDR3, the DNA is TGTGCCAGTAGTCCTATCGGGCGGAACAGGGACATGAACACTGAAGCTTTCTTT.

This chain connects TRBV9 to TRBJ2-3; TRBD1 matches at 7 bases. Germline V lookup: CDR1 SGDLS, CDR2 YYNGEE. J gave up 2 bases and V 0 bases, and 6 bases lay outside the gene matches. The CDR3 runs 16 residues. The CDR3 nucleotides read TGTGCCAGCAGCGTAGCCCAGGGGGTATCCACAGATACGCAGTATTTT. Its translation is CASSVAQGVSTDTQYF.

This chain joins TRBV5-1 and TRBJ1-2, with D possibly being TRBD1 (6 bases). Germline V gene sequence: CDR1 SGHRS, CDR2 YFSETQ. The V gene lost 1 base and the J gene lost 4 bases, with 11 bases spanning the gap. This CDR3 has 14 amino acids. CDR3 in DNA: TGCGCCAGCAGCTTGACCGGACAGCTCTATGGCTACACCTTC. Its translation: CASSLTGQLYGYTF.

The chain employs TRBV12-5 and TRBJ2-3; D gene ambiguous. The CDR3 is 13 residues long. Between the trimmed V and J ends, which lost 8 bases and 9 bases, there was a span of 18 bases. Germline assignment: CDR1 LGHNT and CDR2 FRNRAP. The CDR3 loop is CASYNKTVDTQYF. The CDR3 DNA follows: TGTGCTAGTTACAATAAAACCGTGGACACGCAGTATTTT.

The gene calls are TRBV6-4 and TRBJ1-2; D unresolved. There are 14 residues in the CDR3. Germline V CDR1 and CDR2: MRHNA, SNTAGT. The V gene lost 2 bases and the J gene lost 0 bases, with 7 bases spanning the gap. CDR3 region: CASSDGRANYGYTF. CDR3 sequence (DNA): TGTGCCAGCAGTGACGGCAGAGCTAACTATGGCTACACCTTC.

The J gene is TRBJ1-5, the V gene TRBV9; maybe TRBD1 (6 bases). V was trimmed by 4 bases and J by 5 bases, leaving 13 bases between them. Per the germline V gene, CDR1 is SGDLS and CDR2 is YYNGEE. This CDR3 has 14 residues. CDR3 DNA sequence: TGTGCCAGCAGCCCTCAAGGGGGGGATCAGCCCCAGCATTTT. This gives the protein CASSPQGGDQPQHF.

The V and J genes are TRBV19 and TRBJ1-5; weak D call: TRBD1 (6 bases). The germline CDR1 and CDR2 sequences are LNHDA and SQIVND (reference sequence). V lost 5 bases to trimming and J lost 5 bases, with 13 bases between them. The CDR3 runs to 14 residues. This CDR3 reads CASSFDRIYQPQHF. Here the CDR3 DNA reads TGTGCCAGTAGTTTCGACAGGATCTATCAGCCCCAGCATTTT.

This chain uses TRBV4-1 with TRBJ1-2; D is undetermined. The CDR3 has 12 residues. V shed 0 bases and J shed 11 bases, with 10 bases lying between them. The germline gives CDR1 MGHRA, CDR2 YSYEKL. The CDR3 sequence is CASSQDRGLYTF. The DNA of the CDR3 is TGCGCCAGCAGCCAAGATCGCGGGTTGTACACCTTC.

The rearrangement uses TRBV5-8 and TRBJ2-2; D not resolved. The germline V gene has CDR1 SGHTS and CDR2 YDEGEE. The CDR3 length is 15 residues. V lost 4 bases and J 5 bases, leaving 15 bases between the germline ends. CDR3 protein: CASSGSGEPTGELFF. The CDR3 nucleotides read TGTGCCAGCAGCGGGTCGGGTGAGCCAACCGGGGAGCTGTTTTTT.

The chain couples TRBV3-1 (or the pseudogene TRBV3-2) to TRBJ1-4; TRBD1 is a possible D gene (5 bases). CDR1 and CDR2 from the germline V gene are LGHDT and YNNKEL (reference sequence). This CDR3 is 15 amino acids long. The ends were cut back, 4 bases at V and 3 bases at J, with 12 bases in the middle. The CDR3 region has the DNA TGTGCCAGCAGCCCCCGGGGGAACTCTAATGAAAAACTGTTTTTT. It is translated as CASSPRGNSNEKLFF.